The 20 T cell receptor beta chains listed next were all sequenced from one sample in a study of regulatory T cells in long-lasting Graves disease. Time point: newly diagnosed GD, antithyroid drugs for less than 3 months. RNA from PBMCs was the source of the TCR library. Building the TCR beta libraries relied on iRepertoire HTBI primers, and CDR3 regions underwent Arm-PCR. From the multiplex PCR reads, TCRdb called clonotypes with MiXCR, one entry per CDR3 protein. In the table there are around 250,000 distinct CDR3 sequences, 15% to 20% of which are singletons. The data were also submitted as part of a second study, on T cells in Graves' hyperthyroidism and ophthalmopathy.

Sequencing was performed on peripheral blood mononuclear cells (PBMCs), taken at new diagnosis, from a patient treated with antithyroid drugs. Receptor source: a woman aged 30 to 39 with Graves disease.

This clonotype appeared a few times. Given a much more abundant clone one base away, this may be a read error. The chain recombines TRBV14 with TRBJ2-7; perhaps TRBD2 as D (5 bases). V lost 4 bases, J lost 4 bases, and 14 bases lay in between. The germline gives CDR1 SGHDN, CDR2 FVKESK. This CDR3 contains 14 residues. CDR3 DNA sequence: TGTGCCAGCAGCCGGTACAAGGGCGGGTACGAGCAGTACTTC. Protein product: CASSRYKGGYEQYF.

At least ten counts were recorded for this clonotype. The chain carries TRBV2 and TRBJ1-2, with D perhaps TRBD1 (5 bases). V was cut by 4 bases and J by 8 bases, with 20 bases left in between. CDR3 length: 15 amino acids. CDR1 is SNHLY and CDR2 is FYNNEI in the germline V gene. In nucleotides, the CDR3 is TGTGCCAGCAGTGGGGCCGGATCTGGCGGGGACGGCTACACCTTC. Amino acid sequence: CASSGAGSGGDGYTF.

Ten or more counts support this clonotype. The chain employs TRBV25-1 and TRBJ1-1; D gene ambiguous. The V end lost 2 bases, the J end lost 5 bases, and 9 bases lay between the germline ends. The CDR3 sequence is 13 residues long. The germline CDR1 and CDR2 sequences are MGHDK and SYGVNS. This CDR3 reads CASSEAGETEAFF. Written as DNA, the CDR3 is TGTGCCAGCAGTGAAGCTGGGGAGACTGAAGCTTTCTTT.

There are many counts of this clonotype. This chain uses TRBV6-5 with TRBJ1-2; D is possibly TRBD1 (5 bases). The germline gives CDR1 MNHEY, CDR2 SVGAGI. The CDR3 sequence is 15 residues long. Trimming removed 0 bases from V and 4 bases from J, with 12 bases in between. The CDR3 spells CASSYSGDSSYGYTF. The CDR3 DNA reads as TGTGCCAGCAGTTACTCGGGGGACTCCTCCTATGGCTACACCTTC.

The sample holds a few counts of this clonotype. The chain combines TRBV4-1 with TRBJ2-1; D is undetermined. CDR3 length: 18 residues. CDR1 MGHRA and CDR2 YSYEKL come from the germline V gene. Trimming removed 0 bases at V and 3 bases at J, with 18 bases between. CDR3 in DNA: TGCGCCAGCAGCCAAGATCCCGTCTCCGGGCTAGTCTACAATGAGCAGTTCTTC. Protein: CASSQDPVSGLVYNEQFF.

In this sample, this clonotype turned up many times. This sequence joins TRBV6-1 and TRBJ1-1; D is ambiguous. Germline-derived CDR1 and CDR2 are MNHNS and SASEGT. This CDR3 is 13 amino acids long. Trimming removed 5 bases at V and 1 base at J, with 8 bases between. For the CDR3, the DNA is TGTGCCAGCAGTCAGGCGGGGAACACTGAAGCTTTCTTT. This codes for CASSQAGNTEAFF.

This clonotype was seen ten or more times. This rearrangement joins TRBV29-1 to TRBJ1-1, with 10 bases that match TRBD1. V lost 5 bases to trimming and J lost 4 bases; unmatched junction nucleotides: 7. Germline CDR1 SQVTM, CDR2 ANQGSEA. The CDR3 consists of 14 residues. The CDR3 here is CSVSGQGVVTEAFF. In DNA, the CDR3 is TGCAGCGTTTCTGGACAGGGGGTTGTCACTGAAGCTTTCTTT.

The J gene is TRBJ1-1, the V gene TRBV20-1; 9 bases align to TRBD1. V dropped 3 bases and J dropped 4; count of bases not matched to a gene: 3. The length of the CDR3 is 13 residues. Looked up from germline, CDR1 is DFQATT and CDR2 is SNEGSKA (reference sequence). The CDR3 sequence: CSASNRGRTEAFF. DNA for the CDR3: TGCAGTGCTAGCAACAGGGGGCGCACTGAAGCTTTCTTT.

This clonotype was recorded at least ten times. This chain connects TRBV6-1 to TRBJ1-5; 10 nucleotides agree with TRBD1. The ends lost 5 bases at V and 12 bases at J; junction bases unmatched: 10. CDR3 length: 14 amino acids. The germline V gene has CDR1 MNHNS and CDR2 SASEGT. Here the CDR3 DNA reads TGTGCCAGCAGTACAGGGACAGGGGCCACCAGCCAGCATTTT. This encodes CASSTGTGATSQHF.

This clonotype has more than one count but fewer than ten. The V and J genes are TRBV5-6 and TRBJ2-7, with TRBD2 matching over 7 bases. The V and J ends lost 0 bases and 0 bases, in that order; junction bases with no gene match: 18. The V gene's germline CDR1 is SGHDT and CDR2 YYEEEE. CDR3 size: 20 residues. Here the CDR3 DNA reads TGTGCCAGCAGCTTGGCCGTCCCTCCCTACAGGCGGGAGAGCTCCTACGAGCAGTACTTC. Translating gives CASSLAVPPYRRESSYEQYF.

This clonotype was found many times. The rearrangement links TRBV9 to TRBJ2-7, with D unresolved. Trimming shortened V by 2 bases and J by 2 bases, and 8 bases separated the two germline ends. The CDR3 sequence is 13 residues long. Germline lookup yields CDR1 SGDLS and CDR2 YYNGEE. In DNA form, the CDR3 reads TGTGCCAGCAGCGTTGATCCTACCTACGAGCAGTACTTC. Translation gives CASSVDPTYEQYF.

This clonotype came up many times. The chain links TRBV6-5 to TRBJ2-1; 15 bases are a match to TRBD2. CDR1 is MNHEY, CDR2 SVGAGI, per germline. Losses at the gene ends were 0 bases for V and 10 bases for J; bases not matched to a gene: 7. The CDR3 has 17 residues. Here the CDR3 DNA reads TGTGCCAGCAGTTACTCCCGGACTAGCGGGGGGGCCCGGGAGCAGTTCTTC. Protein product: CASSYSRTSGGAREQFF.

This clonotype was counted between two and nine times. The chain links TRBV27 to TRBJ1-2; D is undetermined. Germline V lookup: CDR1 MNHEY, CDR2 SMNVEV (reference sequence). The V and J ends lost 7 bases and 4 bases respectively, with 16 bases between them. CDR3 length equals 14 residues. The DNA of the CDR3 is TGTGCCAGCAAGTATTCGGCGCAAGGCTATGGCTACACCTTC. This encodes CASKYSAQGYGYTF.

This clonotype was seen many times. The CDR3 reads CASSLVKRQGYTF. CDR3 coding DNA: TGTGCCAGCAGCTTAGTGAAAAGGCAGGGCTACACCTTC. The chain combines TRBV7-2 with TRBJ1-2; D ambiguous. The V end was cut by 1 base, the J end by 8 bases, with 11 bases between. In germline, CDR1 is SGHTA, CDR2 FQGNSA. The CDR3 contains 13 residues.

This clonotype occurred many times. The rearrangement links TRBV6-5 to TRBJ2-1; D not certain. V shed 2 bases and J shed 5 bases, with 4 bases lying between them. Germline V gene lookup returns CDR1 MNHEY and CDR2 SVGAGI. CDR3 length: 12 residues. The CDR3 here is CASSYIDNEQFF. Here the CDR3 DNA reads TGTGCCAGCAGTTACATTGACAATGAGCAGTTCTTC.

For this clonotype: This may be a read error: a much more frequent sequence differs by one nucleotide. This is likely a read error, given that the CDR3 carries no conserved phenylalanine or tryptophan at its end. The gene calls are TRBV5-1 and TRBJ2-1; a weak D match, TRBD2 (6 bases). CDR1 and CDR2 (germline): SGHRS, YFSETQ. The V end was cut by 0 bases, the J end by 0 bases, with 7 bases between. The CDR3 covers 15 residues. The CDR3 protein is CASSLDGGSYNEQFL. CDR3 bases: TGCGCCAGCAGCTTGGACGGGGGCTCCTACAATGAGCAGTTCCTC.

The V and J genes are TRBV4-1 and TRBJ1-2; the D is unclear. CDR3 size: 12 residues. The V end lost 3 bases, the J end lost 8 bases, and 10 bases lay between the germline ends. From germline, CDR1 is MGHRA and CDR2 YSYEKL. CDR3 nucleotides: TGCGCCAGCAGCCACCCGCCGGTAGGCTACACCTTC. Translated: CASSHPPVGYTF.

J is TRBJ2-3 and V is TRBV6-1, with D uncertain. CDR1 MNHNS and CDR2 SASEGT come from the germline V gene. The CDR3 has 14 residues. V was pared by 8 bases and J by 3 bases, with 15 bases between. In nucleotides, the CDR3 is TGTGCCAGCTTCGATCGAGGTTTAACAGATACGCAGTATTTT. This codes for CASFDRGLTDTQYF.

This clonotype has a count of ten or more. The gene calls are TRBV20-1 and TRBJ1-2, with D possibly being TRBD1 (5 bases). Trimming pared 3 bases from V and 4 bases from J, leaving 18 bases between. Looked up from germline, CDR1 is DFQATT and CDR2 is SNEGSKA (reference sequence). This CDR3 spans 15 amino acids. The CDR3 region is CSARALNGTFYGYTF. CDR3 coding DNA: TGCAGTGCTAGGGCCCTCAACGGGACCTTCTATGGCTACACCTTC.

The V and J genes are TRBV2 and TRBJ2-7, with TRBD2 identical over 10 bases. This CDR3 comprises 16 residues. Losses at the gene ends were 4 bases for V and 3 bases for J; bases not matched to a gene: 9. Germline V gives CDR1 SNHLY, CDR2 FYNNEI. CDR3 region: CASSVLGLAEYYEQYF. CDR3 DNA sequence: TGTGCCAGCAGTGTATTAGGACTAGCGGAATACTACGAGCAGTACTTC.